The present T cell receptor (beta chain) was sequenced within a study of a mutant IDH1 vaccine in newly diagnosed glioma. The data were produced by immunoSEQ multiplex PCR, yet TCRdb's version contains in-frame clones alone and is incomplete. Of 40,000 or so clones listed, approximately 83% are singletons. To note about this clone: Antigen unknown.

Stated time point: week 5, during vaccination. With topical imiquimod, each dose of the vaccine consisted of 300 ug of mutant IDH1 20-mer peptide. This CDR3 region has 17 residues. Germline V CDR1 and CDR2: LGHNA, YSLEER. V was clipped by 0 bases and J by 5 bases, with 16 bases between them. This material consisted of PBMCs, taken from a glioma patient whose treatment included an IDH1 peptide vaccine. V usage is TRBV4-3 and J usage is TRBJ1-4, with D possibly matching TRBD1 (5 bases). This clonotype was sampled from a man aged 35-49 years with glioma. The CDR3 DNA reads TGCGCCAGCAGCCAAGATCTTAGTGGGCAGGGAAATGAAAAACTGTTTTTT. This codes for CASSQDLSGQGNEKLFF.